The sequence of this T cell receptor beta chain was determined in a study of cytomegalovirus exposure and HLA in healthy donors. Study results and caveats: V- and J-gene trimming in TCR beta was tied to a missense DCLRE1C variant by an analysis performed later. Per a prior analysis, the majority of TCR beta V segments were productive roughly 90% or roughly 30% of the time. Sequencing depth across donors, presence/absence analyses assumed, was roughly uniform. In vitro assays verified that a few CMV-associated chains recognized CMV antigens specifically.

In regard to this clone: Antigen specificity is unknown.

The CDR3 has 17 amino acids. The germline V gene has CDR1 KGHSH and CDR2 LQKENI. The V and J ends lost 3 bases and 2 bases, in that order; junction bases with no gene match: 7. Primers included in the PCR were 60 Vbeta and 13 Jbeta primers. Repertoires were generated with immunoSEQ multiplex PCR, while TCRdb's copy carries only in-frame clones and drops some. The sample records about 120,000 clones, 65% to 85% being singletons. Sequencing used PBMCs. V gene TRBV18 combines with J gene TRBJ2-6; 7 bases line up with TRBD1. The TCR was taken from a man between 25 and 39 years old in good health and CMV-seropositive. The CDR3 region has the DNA TGTGCCAGCTCACCCGAGGGGGCTATAGCTGGGGCCAACGTCCTGACTTTC. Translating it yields CASSPEGAIAGANVLTF.